The next 18 T cell receptor beta chains were all read from a single sample in a study of T cell repertoires in cytomegalovirus infection. Their target antigens are unknown. TCRdb redid the calling of the reads with MiXCR, one entry per CDR3 protein. The sample holds 650,000 to 850,000 distinct CDR3 sequences, 25% to 35% seen once. The sequencing used cultured CD8+ T cells from PBMCs, collected from culture after CMV antigen stimulation. The source is a human donor in good health (CMV status not recorded). Some clones in this sample may be carry-over from other donors' samples.

This clonotype was counted between two and nine times. The rearrangement links TRBV7-8 to TRBJ1-6; 8 positions match TRBD1. Germline V CDR1 and CDR2: SGHVS, FQNEAQ. The CDR3 runs to 14 residues. Trimming cost V 4 bases and J 8 bases; bases outside gene matches: 4. CDR3 coding DNA: TGTGCCAGCAGCTCCAGGGGGCGAGATTCACCCCTCCACTTT. Its protein is CASSSRGRDSPLHF. Filled out from reference TRBV7-8 and TRBJ1-6, the complete variable domain reads GAGVSQSPRYKVAKRGQDVALRCDPISGHVSLFWYQQALGQGPEFLTYFQNEAQLDKSGLPSDRFFAERPEGSVSTLKIQRTQQEDSAVYLCASSSRGRDSPLHFGNGTRLTVT.

A few counts support this clonotype. The rearrangement links TRBV20-1 to TRBJ1-6, with D hard to call. V lost 6 bases to trimming and J lost 4 bases, with 16 bases between them. The germline CDR1 and CDR2 sequences are DFQATT and SNEGSKA (reference sequence). The CDR3 consists of 15 residues. Written as DNA, the CDR3 is TGCAGTGCCCGGACGGAGAGTACTTATAATTCACCCCTCCACTTT. Protein: CSARTESTYNSPLHF.

The rearrangement joins TRBV6-2 or TRBV6-3 to TRBJ1-5, with D maybe TRBD1 (6 bases). Germline lookup yields CDR1 MNHEY and CDR2 SVGEGT. Trimming removed 5 bases from V and 4 bases from J, with 18 bases in between. The CDR3 has 16 amino acids. In DNA form, the CDR3 reads TGTGCCAGCAGTGGGGGGCGAGACAGGACTAATCAGCCCCAGCATTTT. Its translation is CASSGGRDRTNQPQHF.

This clonotype was detected a few times. The gene calls are TRBV27 and TRBJ2-1; D gene ambiguous. From germline, CDR1 is MNHEY and CDR2 SMNVEV (reference sequence). The CDR3 loop spans 16 amino acids. V lost 3 bases to trimming and J lost 2 bases, with 14 bases between them. The CDR3 DNA is TGTGCCAGCAGTTTCCTGGAATACCCGGCCTACAATGAGCAGTTCTTC. It specifies CASSFLEYPAYNEQFF.

This clonotype was seen more than once but under ten times. The chain has TRBV12-3 or TRBV12-4 and TRBJ2-1; 8 nucleotides agree with TRBD2. The CDR3 extends over 13 amino acids. The ends lost 11 bases at V and 5 bases at J; junction bases unmatched: 8. This CDR3 is CAGGQRGHNEQFF. The DNA for the CDR3 is TGTGCCGGGGGCCAGCGGGGGCACAATGAGCAGTTCTTC.

The chain employs TRBV28 and TRBJ1-5, with D tentatively TRBD1 (5 bases). The V end was cut by 7 bases, the J end by 0 bases, with 13 bases between. The CDR3 is 15 amino acids. The V gene's germline CDR1 is MDHEN and CDR2 SYDVKM. CDR3 residues: CASTKRTFSNQPQHF. The CDR3 region has the DNA TGTGCCAGCACCAAGAGGACATTTAGCAATCAGCCCCAGCATTTT.

The chain is built from TRBV7-3 and TRBJ2-7; tentatively, D is TRBD1 (6 bases). The germline V and J ends were trimmed by 2 bases and 1 base, with 12 bases remaining between them. CDR3 length: 15 residues. Germline V CDR1 and CDR2: SGHTA, FQGTGA. The DNA of the CDR3 is TGTGCCAGCAGCTTAGTAGTTGACAGGTCCTACGAGCAGTACTTC. Amino acid sequence: CASSLVVDRSYEQYF.

This rearrangement joins TRBV28 to TRBJ2-1; 7 bases line up with TRBD1. CDR3 size: 14 residues. V gave up 5 bases and J gave up 6 bases; unmatched junction bases: 7. Germline values: CDR1 MDHEN, CDR2 SYDVKM. CDR3 sequence reads: CASSMTGLGNEQFF. The CDR3 nucleotides read TGTGCCAGCAGTATGACAGGGTTGGGCAATGAGCAGTTCTTC.

This clonotype was seen repeatedly, ten times or more. The chain links TRBV27 to TRBJ1-6; TRBD1 agrees at 9 bases. The CDR3 runs 14 residues. V trimming: 6 bases; J trimming: 6 bases; junction bases outside the gene matches: 3. CDR1 is MNHEY, CDR2 SMNVEV, per germline (reference sequence). CDR3 sequence reads: CASSLDRGNSPLHF. In DNA, the CDR3 is TGTGCCAGCAGCCTGGACAGGGGTAATTCACCCCTCCACTTT.

This clonotype was seen repeatedly, ten times or more. The V call is TRBV6-2 or TRBV6-3, the J call TRBJ2-2, with 8 nucleotides matching TRBD1. This CDR3 has 17 residues. The V gene's germline CDR1 is MNHEY and CDR2 SVGEGT. After removal of 1 base from V and 7 bases from J, the junction contained 11 bases not matched to a gene. CDR3 sequence (DNA): TGTGCCAGCAGTTACTTCCCCCCGGACAGGGAAGACGGGGAGCTGTTTTTT. It encodes CASSYFPPDREDGELFF.

This clonotype was recorded a few times. The chain links TRBV7-9 to TRBJ1-2; D remains unclear. CDR1 SEHNR and CDR2 FQNEAQ come from the germline V gene (reference sequence). V was clipped by 5 bases and J by 0 bases, with 19 bases between them. The CDR3 loop spans 17 amino acids. CDR3 residues: CASSHSLAATTNYGYTF. The CDR3 DNA follows: TGTGCCAGCAGCCACTCCCTTGCAGCGACAACTAACTATGGCTACACCTTC.

The table lists this clonotype with many counts. The rearrangement joins TRBV7-8 to TRBJ2-1; weak D call: TRBD1 (5 bases). Trimming took 10 bases from V and 3 from J, leaving 10 bases between them. Germline CDR1 is SGHVS and CDR2 is FQNEAQ. The CDR3 has 12 residues. For the CDR3, the DNA is TGTGCCATTTCAGGGTTCTACAATGAGCAGTTCTTC. Translation gives CAISGFYNEQFF.

This clonotype was detected a few times. The rearrangement links TRBV5-8 to TRBJ2-7; 8 bases line up with TRBD1. The germline gives CDR1 SGHTS, CDR2 YDEGEE. The CDR3 has 14 amino acids. Trimming cost V 4 bases and J 4 bases; bases outside gene matches: 7. Written as DNA, the CDR3 is TGTGCCAGCAGCCTTAACAGGGGGAATTACGAGCAGTACTTC. It translates to CASSLNRGNYEQYF.

The chain recombines TRBV19 with TRBJ2-1; 8 nucleotides agree with TRBD1. With V trimmed by 7 bases and J by 7 bases, 12 bases remained unmatched. There are 15 residues in the CDR3. Germline-derived CDR1 and CDR2 are LNHDA and SQIVND (reference sequence). The CDR3 region is CASTPTGGSVNEQFF. Here the CDR3 DNA reads TGTGCCAGTACTCCAACAGGGGGGTCTGTGAATGAGCAGTTCTTC.

The table lists this clonotype with many counts. The rearrangement uses TRBV5-4 and TRBJ1-1; D remains ambiguous. The germline V and J ends were trimmed by 2 bases and 0 bases, with 8 bases remaining between them. CDR3 length: 14 amino acids. Germline CDR1 SGHNT, CDR2 YYREEE (reference sequence). The CDR3 DNA reads as TGTGCCAGCAGCTTAGCGGCGATGAACACTGAAGCTTTCTTT. Translated, it gives CASSLAAMNTEAFF.

Points on this clonotype: A much larger clone sits a single nucleotide away, making a read error possible. CDR3 residues: CANSQTSSLNYGYTF. CDR3 in DNA: TGTGCCAACAGCCAGACATCCTCCCTTAACTATGGCTACACCTTC. The chain has TRBV7-8 and TRBJ1-2; D remains ambiguous. The CDR3 is 15 amino acids. The germline gives CDR1 SGHVS, CDR2 FQNEAQ.

This chain joins TRBV7-6 and TRBJ2-7; D uncertain. Per germline, CDR1 SGHVS and CDR2 FNYEAQ. Trimming removed 0 bases at V and 3 bases at J, with 12 bases between. There are 15 residues in the CDR3. The CDR3 spells CASSLAVGPYYEQYF. The DNA for the CDR3 is TGTGCCAGCAGCTTAGCGGTGGGTCCTTACTACGAGCAGTACTTC.

The chain is built from TRBV6-6 and TRBJ1-5; no firm D call. This CDR3 region has 14 residues. V was cut by 0 bases and J by 11 bases, with 14 bases left in between. Germline V gene lookup returns CDR1 MNHNY and CDR2 SVGAGI (reference sequence). In nucleotides, the CDR3 is TGTGCCAGCAGTTACTCGAATGTGAAGGTGGCCCAGCATTTT. The encoded protein is CASSYSNVKVAQHF.